The 26 T cell receptor beta chains below come from one sample, sequenced in a study of blood T cell repertoires in COVID-19. Data came from immunoSEQ multiplex PCR; TCRdb stores just in-frame clones and leaves some out. The data contain 360,000 or so clones, 89% of them singletons. Sequenced: peripheral blood. The receptors come from an older woman with COVID-19, enrolled during active disease.

V gene TRBV9 combines with J gene TRBJ1-1, with 8 bases identical to TRBD1. The germline V gene has CDR1 SGDLS and CDR2 YYNGEE. Trimming removed 3 bases from V and 1 base from J; junction bases left unmatched: 5. This CDR3 is 15 amino acids long. CDR3 sequence: CASSARQGPNTEAFF. For the CDR3, the DNA is TGTGCCAGCAGCGCACGACAGGGGCCGAACACTGAAGCTTTCTTT.

In DNA, the CDR3 is TGCGCCAGCAGCTTGAGCACAGGGGGCGCAGTAGGTGGCTACACCTTC. Translating it yields CASSLSTGGAVGGYTF. The rearrangement uses TRBV5-1 and TRBJ1-2; 9 bases line up with TRBD1. The junction had 11 bases not matched to a gene; V was cut back by 1 base and J by 7 bases. The CDR3 covers 16 residues. Germline loops: CDR1 SGHRS, CDR2 YFSETQ.

CDR3 nucleotides: TGTGCCAGCAGTGTCGGACAGGGAATAAACAATCAGCCCCAGCATTTT. Translating gives CASSVGQGINNQPQHF. The gene calls are TRBV2 and TRBJ1-5; 8 nucleotides align to TRBD1. This CDR3 comprises 16 residues. Per germline, CDR1 SNHLY and CDR2 FYNNEI. Unmatched junction bases numbered 8, after V lost 4 bases and J lost 3 bases.

The rearrangement uses TRBV18 and TRBJ2-1; weak D call: TRBD1 (6 bases). Germline loops: CDR1 KGHSH, CDR2 LQKENI. The CDR3 length is 15 residues. Trimming removed 7 bases at V and 7 bases at J, with 20 bases between. CDR3 residues: CASWAGTNMGNEQFF. In nucleotides, the CDR3 is TGTGCCAGCTGGGCCGGGACAAACATGGGGAATGAGCAGTTCTTC.

V usage is TRBV5-4 and J usage is TRBJ2-1; 11 positions match TRBD2. The CDR3 runs 16 residues. With 3 bases clipped from V and 3 bases from J, the junction kept 5 bases outside the gene matches. Per the germline V gene, CDR1 is SGHNT and CDR2 is YYREEE (reference sequence). The CDR3 DNA sequence: TGTGCCAGCAGCTCGACTAGCGGGGCGAACTACAATGAGCAGTTCTTC. Translated: CASSSTSGANYNEQFF.

The gene calls are TRBV15 and TRBJ1-2; D is possibly TRBD1 (6 bases). The V end lost 2 bases, the J end lost 0 bases, and 10 bases lay between the germline ends. CDR1 and CDR2 from the germline V gene are LNHNV and YYDKDF (reference sequence). The CDR3 runs 15 residues. The CDR3 sequence: CATSRTGYTNYGYTF. The CDR3 DNA sequence: TGTGCCACCAGCAGAACAGGGTACACTAACTATGGCTACACCTTC.

The V and J genes are TRBV3-1 (or the pseudogene TRBV3-2) and TRBJ2-1; D possibly corresponds to TRBD1 (7 bases). V was pared by 4 bases and J by 5 bases, with 12 bases between. The CDR3 is made up of 14 amino acids. CDR1 LGHDT and CDR2 YNNKEL come from the germline V gene (reference sequence). CDR3 sequence (DNA): TGTGCCAGCAGCCTTACAGGGGAGGACAATGAGCAGTTCTTC. Translation: CASSLTGEDNEQFF.

The V gene is TRBV6-5, the J gene TRBJ1-5; possible D gene TRBD1, 5 bases. The CDR3 consists of 14 residues. The germline CDR1 and CDR2 sequences are MNHEY and SVGAGI. The V and J ends lost 6 bases and 4 bases respectively, with 13 bases between them. CDR3 coding DNA: TGTGCCAGCAGGCCCACCGGGGGGAATCAGCCCCAGCATTTT. It is translated as CASRPTGGNQPQHF.

J is TRBJ1-1 and V is TRBV18, with TRBD1 matching 9 bases. Germline V lookup: CDR1 KGHSH, CDR2 LQKENI. V lost 6 bases and J lost 0; bases outside the gene matches: 8. The CDR3 covers 16 residues. CDR3 loop: CASSPLGQGLNTEAFF. The CDR3 bases are TGTGCCAGCTCGCCGTTAGGACAGGGGCTGAACACTGAAGCTTTCTTT. The full variable domain, in which reference TRBV18 and TRBJ1-1 provide the parts outside the CDR3, is NAGVMQNPRHLVRRRGQEARLRCSPMKGHSHVYWYRQLPEEGLKFMVYLQKENIIDESGMPKERFSAEFPKEGPSILRIQQVVRGDSAAYFCASSPLGQGLNTEAFFGQGTRLTVV.

This chain links TRBV18 with TRBJ1-6; 7 nucleotides align to TRBD1. CDR1 KGHSH and CDR2 LQKENI come from the germline V gene. The CDR3 length is 15 residues. V shed 3 bases, J shed 6 bases, and the junction held 5 bases outside the gene matches. This CDR3 reads CASSPNRQGNSPLHF. The CDR3, as DNA: TGTGCCAGCTCACCGAACAGACAGGGTAATTCACCCCTCCACTTT.

CDR3 residues: CASRRTHLGNQPQHF. The DNA for the CDR3 is TGTGCCAGCAGACGGACTCACCTAGGCAATCAGCCCCAGCATTTT. The rearrangement links TRBV2 to TRBJ1-5; D unresolved. The germline V and J ends were trimmed by 6 bases and 2 bases, with 14 bases remaining between them. The CDR3 has 15 amino acids. Germline CDR1 SNHLY, CDR2 FYNNEI.

This rearrangement joins TRBV2 to TRBJ1-5; D uncertain. Looked up from germline, CDR1 is SNHLY and CDR2 is FYNNEI. The CDR3 has 15 amino acids. The V and J ends lost 2 bases and 0 bases respectively, with 8 bases between them. This chain's CDR3 is CASSETSYSNQPQHF. The CDR3 region has the DNA TGTGCCAGCAGTGAAACCAGTTATAGCAATCAGCCCCAGCATTTT.

The rearrangement uses TRBV6-2 or TRBV6-3 and TRBJ1-5; D is undetermined. V was shortened by 6 bases and J by 5 bases, with 17 bases between the two germline ends. Germline CDR1 is MNHEY and CDR2 is SVGEGT. This CDR3 spans 15 amino acids. The CDR3 bases are TGTGCCAGCAGCGCGCCTCGGTTCGGGGATCAGCCCCAGCATTTT. It is translated as CASSAPRFGDQPQHF.

The rearrangement links TRBV7-3 to TRBJ1-2; D gene uncertain. The CDR3 is 13 residues long. V shed 4 bases and J shed 0 bases, with 6 bases lying between them. From germline, CDR1 is SGHTA and CDR2 FQGTGA. DNA for the CDR3: TGTGCCAGCAGCTCCGGAGCTAACTATGGCTACACCTTC. Translating it yields CASSSGANYGYTF.

J is TRBJ1-4 and V is TRBV5-6; weak D call: TRBD1 (5 bases). This CDR3 spans 16 amino acids. Trimming left V 5 bases short and J 3 bases short, with 17 bases between. Per germline, CDR1 SGHDT and CDR2 YYEEEE. This CDR3 reads CASSLIGVSSNEKLFF. In DNA, the CDR3 is TGTGCCAGCAGTTTAATAGGGGTCAGTTCTAATGAAAAACTGTTTTTT.

V gene TRBV30 combines with J gene TRBJ1-5; the match to TRBD1 covers 7 bases. V dropped 1 base and J dropped 0; count of bases not matched to a gene: 12. Per germline, CDR1 GTSNPN and CDR2 SVGIG (reference sequence). The CDR3 consists of 18 residues. The CDR3 here is CAWSAKLPGQPSNQPQHF. In DNA, the CDR3 is TGTGCCTGGAGTGCCAAACTGCCGGGACAGCCTAGCAATCAGCCCCAGCATTTT.

The genes are TRBV6-5 and TRBJ2-1; D gene unclear. The CDR3 loop spans 12 amino acids. Germline lookup yields CDR1 MNHEY and CDR2 SVGAGI. The V end was cut by 5 bases, the J end by 4 bases, with 6 bases between. The CDR3 sequence: CASSPRYNEQFF. The DNA for the CDR3 is TGTGCCAGCAGTCCGCGTTACAATGAGCAGTTCTTC.

This chain's CDR3 is CASSYRIGREAFF. In DNA, the CDR3 is TGTGCCAGCAGTTATCGAATAGGCAGGGAAGCTTTCTTT. The genes are TRBV6-5 and TRBJ1-1; D not certain. V was clipped by 3 bases and J by 8 bases, with 13 bases between them. The CDR3 length is 13 residues. Germline-derived CDR1 and CDR2 are MNHEY and SVGAGI.

This sequence joins TRBV3-1 (or the pseudogene TRBV3-2) and TRBJ1-1; the D gene is possibly TRBD1 (6 bases). The CDR3 consists of 14 residues. V lost 1 base and J lost 3, with 9 bases in between. The germline V gene encodes CDR1 LGHDT and CDR2 YNNKEL (reference sequence). The CDR3 sequence: CASSQVQGYTEAFF. Written as DNA, the CDR3 is TGTGCCAGCAGCCAAGTTCAGGGGTACACTGAAGCTTTCTTT.

This chain connects TRBV18 to TRBJ2-3; 8 nucleotides align to TRBD2. The CDR3 runs 16 residues. Germline CDR1 reads KGHSH; CDR2 reads LQKENI. Losses at the gene ends were 3 bases for V and 1 base for J; bases not matched to a gene: 6. This CDR3 reads CASSPPGRGGTDTQYF. In DNA form, the CDR3 reads TGTGCCAGCTCACCCCCCGGGCGGGGGGGCACAGATACGCAGTATTTT.

The table lists this clone with a count of one. This chain joins TRBV27 and TRBJ2-7, with TRBD1 matching over 8 bases. CDR1 is MNHEY, CDR2 SMNVEV, per germline (reference sequence). V dropped 0 bases and J dropped 2; count of bases not matched to a gene: 6. This CDR3 has 16 residues. The CDR3 nucleotides read TGTGCCAGCAGTTTATCGAGGACAGGGAGGACCTACGAGCAGTACTTC. This gives the protein CASSLSRTGRTYEQYF.

The rearrangement joins TRBV30 to TRBJ2-2; D uncertain. Germline V lookup: CDR1 GTSNPN, CDR2 SVGIG (reference sequence). Trimming shortened V by 3 bases and J by 5 bases, and 13 bases separated the two germline ends. This CDR3 comprises 14 residues. The CDR3 spells CAWRQYFGTGELFF. CDR3 DNA sequence: TGTGCCTGGAGGCAGTATTTCGGGACCGGGGAGCTGTTTTTT.

The chain uses TRBV28 and TRBJ2-1; 9 bases fit TRBD1. V lost 6 bases and J lost 8; bases outside the gene matches: 11. CDR3 length: 15 residues. CDR1 is MDHEN and CDR2 is SYDVKM in the germline V gene. The CDR3 here is CASSDATGGWDEQFF. CDR3 sequence (DNA): TGTGCCAGCAGCGACGCGACAGGGGGTTGGGATGAGCAGTTCTTC.

In regard to this clone: At one of its ends the junction is not consistent with the germline gene, which may arise from a read error. The genes are TRBV7-7 and TRBJ2-1; TRBD2 aligns across 12 bases. The CDR3 runs to 17 residues. Germline V lookup: CDR1 SSHAT, CDR2 FNYEAQ (reference sequence). CDR3 in amino acids: CASSLSLTSGGYNEQFF. The DNA of the CDR3 is TGTGCTAGCAGCTTATCCCTTACTAGCGGGGGGTACAATGAGCAGTTCTTC.

V usage is TRBV7-2 and J usage is TRBJ1-2; TRBD1 matches at 7 bases. This CDR3 region has 15 residues. Germline V gives CDR1 SGHTA, CDR2 FQGNSA. J lost 2 bases, V lost 4 bases, and 7 bases had no gene match. The CDR3 DNA reads as TGTGCCAGCAGCTCTAGACAGGGAGGAAACTATGGCTACACCTTC. Its translation: CASSSRQGGNYGYTF.

The chain employs TRBV28 and TRBJ1-2; D not resolved. This CDR3 comprises 11 residues. Germline CDR1 MDHEN, CDR2 SYDVKM. Trimming cost V 8 bases and J 8 bases, with 12 bases left between them. The CDR3 sequence: CASGLPKGYTF. The CDR3 nucleotides are TGTGCCAGCGGACTCCCTAAGGGCTACACCTTC.